The 3 T cell receptor beta chains presented below share a single source sample, sequenced in a study of neoadjuvant anti-PD-1 for oral cavity cancer. The protocol was immunoSEQ multiplex PCR, while the TCRdb copy is restricted to in-frame clones and leaves out a portion. The sample has some 17,000 clones; 60% to 70% are singletons. The sample in question was PBMCs, obtained before nivolumab (anti-PD-1) treatment. All receptors come from a person between 40 and 85 years old with oral cavity squamous cell carcinoma.

The V call is TRBV7-3, the J call TRBJ2-2, with a tentative D call TRBD1 (5 bases). V was clipped by 0 bases and J by 3 bases, with 5 bases between them. Looked up from germline, CDR1 is SGHTA and CDR2 is FQGTGA. The CDR3 runs to 14 residues. The CDR3 DNA sequence: TGTGCCAGCAGCTTAACCAGGGACACCGGGGAGCTGTTTTTT. It translates to CASSLTRDTGELFF.

The chain carries TRBV15 and TRBJ2-1; 8 nucleotides line up with TRBD2. The trim removed 2 bases at V and 2 bases at J, leaving 8 bases unmatched. Germline lookup yields CDR1 LNHNV and CDR2 YYDKDF (reference sequence). CDR3 size: 17 residues. The CDR3 nucleotides are TGTGCCACCAGCAGAAACGCGGCGGGAGGAGCCTACAATGAGCAGTTCTTC. This gives the protein CATSRNAAGGAYNEQFF.

The V and J genes are TRBV12-5 and TRBJ2-2; D may be TRBD2 (5 bases). CDR3 length: 13 residues. V lost 5 bases and J lost 6, with 10 bases in between. Germline CDR1 and CDR2: LGHNT and FRNRAP. For the CDR3, the DNA is TGTGCTAGTGGTACCGGACTTTCCGGGGAGCTGTTTTTT. Translating it yields CASGTGLSGELFF.